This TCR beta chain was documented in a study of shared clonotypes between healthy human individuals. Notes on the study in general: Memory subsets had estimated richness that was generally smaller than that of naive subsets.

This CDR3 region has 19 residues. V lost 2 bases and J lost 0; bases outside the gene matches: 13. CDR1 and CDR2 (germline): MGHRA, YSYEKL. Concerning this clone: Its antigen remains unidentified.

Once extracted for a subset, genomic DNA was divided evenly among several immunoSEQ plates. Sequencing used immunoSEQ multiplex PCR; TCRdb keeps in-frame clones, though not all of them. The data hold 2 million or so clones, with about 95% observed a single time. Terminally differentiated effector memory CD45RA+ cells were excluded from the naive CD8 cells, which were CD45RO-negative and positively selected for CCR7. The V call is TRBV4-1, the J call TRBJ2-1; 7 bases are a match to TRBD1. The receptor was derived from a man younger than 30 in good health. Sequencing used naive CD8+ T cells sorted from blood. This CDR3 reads CASSQFTGVRQSSYNEQFF. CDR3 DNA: TGCGCCAGCAGCCAATTTACAGGGGTCCGCCAAAGCTCCTACAATGAGCAGTTCTTC.